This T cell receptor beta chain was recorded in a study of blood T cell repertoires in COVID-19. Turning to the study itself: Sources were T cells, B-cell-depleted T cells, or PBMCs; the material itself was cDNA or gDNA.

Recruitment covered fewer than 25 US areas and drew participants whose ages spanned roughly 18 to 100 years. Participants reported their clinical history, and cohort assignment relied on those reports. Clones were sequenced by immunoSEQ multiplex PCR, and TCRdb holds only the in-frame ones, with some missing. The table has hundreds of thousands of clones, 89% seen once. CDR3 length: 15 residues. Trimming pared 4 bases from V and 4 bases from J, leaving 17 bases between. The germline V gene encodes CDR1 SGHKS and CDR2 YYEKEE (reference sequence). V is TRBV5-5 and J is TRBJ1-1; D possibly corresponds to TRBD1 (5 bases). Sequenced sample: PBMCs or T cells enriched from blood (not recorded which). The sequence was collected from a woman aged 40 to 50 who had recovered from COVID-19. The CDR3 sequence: CASSLLNRGGTEAFF. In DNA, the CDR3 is TGTGCCAGCAGCCTCTTAAATCGGGGGGGCACTGAAGCTTTCTTT.